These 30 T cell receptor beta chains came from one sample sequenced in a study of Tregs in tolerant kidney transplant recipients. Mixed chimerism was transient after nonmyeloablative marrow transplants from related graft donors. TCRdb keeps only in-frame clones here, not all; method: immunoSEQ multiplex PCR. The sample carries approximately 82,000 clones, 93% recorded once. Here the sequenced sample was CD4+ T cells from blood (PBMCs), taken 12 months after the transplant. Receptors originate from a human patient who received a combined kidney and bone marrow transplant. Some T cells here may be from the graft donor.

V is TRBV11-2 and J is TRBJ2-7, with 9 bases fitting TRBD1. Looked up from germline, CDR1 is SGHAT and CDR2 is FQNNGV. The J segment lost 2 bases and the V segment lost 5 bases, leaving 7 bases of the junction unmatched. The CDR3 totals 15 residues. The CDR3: CASSPRQGVTYEQYF. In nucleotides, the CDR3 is TGTGCCAGCAGCCCAAGACAGGGGGTTACCTACGAGCAGTACTTC. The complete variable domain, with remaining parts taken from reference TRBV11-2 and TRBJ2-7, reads EAGVAQSPRYKIIEKRQSVAFWCNPISGHATLYWYQQILGQGPKLLIQFQNNGVVDDSQLPKDRFSAERLKGVDSTLKIQPAKLEDSAVYLCASSPRQGVTYEQYFGPGTRLTVT.

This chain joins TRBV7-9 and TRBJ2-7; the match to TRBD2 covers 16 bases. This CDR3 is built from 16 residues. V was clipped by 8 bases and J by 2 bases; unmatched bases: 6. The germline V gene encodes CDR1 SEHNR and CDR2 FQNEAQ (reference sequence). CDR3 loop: CASGTSGGASPYEQYF. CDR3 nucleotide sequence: TGTGCCAGCGGGACTAGCGGGGGGGCGAGTCCCTACGAGCAGTACTTC.

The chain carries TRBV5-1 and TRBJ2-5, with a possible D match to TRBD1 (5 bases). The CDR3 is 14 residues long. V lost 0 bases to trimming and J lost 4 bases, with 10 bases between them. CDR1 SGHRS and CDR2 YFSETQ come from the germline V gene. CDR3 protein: CASSLVPGSETQYF. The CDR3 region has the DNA TGCGCCAGCAGCTTGGTTCCAGGGTCAGAGACCCAGTACTTC.

The CDR3 DNA follows: TGCGCCAGCAGCCAGCCAGGGAGCGGGAGGATCGACAATGAGCAGTTCTTC. Amino acids: CASSQPGSGRIDNEQFF. The chain couples TRBV5-1 to TRBJ2-1; 9 bases line up with TRBD2. Trimming took 4 bases from V and 5 from J; bases not matched to a gene: 13. The CDR3 is made up of 17 amino acids. CDR1 is SGHRS and CDR2 is YFSETQ in the germline V gene. The complete variable domain, with remaining parts taken from reference TRBV5-1 and TRBJ2-1, reads KAGVTQTPRYLIKTRGQQVTLSCSPISGHRSVSWYQQTPGQGLQFLFEYFSETQRNKGNFPGRFSGRQFSNSRSEMNVSTLELGDSALYLCASSQPGSGRIDNEQFFGPGTRLTVL.

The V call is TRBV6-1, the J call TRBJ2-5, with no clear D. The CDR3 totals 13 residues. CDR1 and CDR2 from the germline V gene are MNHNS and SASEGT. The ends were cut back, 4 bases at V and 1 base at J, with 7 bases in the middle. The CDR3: CASSGRLQETQYF. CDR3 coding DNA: TGTGCCAGCAGTGGGCGGCTCCAAGAGACCCAGTACTTC.

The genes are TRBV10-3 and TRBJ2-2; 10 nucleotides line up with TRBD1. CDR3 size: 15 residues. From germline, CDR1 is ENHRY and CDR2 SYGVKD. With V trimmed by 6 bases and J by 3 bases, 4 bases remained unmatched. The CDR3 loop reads CAISDRGHDTGELFF. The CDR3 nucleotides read TGTGCCATCAGCGACAGGGGGCACGACACCGGGGAGCTGTTTTTT.

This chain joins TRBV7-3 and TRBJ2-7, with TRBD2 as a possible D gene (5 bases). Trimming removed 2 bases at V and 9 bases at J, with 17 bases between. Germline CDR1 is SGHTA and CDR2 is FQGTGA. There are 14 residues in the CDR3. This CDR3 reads CASSLEGRTPGQYF. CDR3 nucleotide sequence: TGTGCCAGCAGCTTAGAGGGTCGGACCCCGGGGCAGTACTTC. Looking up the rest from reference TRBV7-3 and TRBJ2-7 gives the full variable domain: GAGVSQTPSNKVTEKGKYVELRCDPISGHTALYWYRQSLGQGPEFLIYFQGTGAADDSGLPNDRFFAVRPEGSVSTLKIQRTERGDSAVYLCASSLEGRTPGQYFGPGTRLTVT.

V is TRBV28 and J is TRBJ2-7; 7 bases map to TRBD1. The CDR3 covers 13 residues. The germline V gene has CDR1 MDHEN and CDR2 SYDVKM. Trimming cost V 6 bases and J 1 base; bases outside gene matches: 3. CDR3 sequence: CASRTGSSYEQYF. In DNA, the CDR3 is TGTGCCAGCAGGACAGGGTCATCCTACGAGCAGTACTTC.

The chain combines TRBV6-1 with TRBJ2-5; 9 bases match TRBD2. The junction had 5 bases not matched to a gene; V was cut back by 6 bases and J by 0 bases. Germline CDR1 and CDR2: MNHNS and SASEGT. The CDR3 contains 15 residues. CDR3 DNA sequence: TGTGCCAGCAGAGGGCTAGCGGGATACCAAGAGACCCAGTACTTC. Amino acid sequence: CASRGLAGYQETQYF.

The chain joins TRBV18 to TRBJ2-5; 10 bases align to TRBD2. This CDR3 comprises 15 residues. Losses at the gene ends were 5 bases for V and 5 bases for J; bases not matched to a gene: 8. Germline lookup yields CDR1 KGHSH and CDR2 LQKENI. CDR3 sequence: CASSRLAGVFETQYF. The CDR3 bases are TGTGCCAGCTCAAGGCTAGCGGGAGTTTTCGAGACCCAGTACTTC.

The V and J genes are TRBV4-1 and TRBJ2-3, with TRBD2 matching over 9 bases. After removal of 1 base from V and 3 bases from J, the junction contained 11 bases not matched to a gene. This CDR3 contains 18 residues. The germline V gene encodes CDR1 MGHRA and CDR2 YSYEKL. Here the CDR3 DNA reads TGCGCCAGCAGCCAAGGCGGGAGGGATTGGCCTATTACAGATACGCAGTATTTT. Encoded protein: CASSQGGRDWPITDTQYF.

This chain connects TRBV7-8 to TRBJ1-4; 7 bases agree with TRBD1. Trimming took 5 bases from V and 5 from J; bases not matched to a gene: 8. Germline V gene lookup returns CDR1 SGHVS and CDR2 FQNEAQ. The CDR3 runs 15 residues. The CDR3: CASSIRQGPNEKLFF. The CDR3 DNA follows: TGTGCCAGCAGCATTAGACAGGGACCGAATGAAAAACTGTTTTTT.

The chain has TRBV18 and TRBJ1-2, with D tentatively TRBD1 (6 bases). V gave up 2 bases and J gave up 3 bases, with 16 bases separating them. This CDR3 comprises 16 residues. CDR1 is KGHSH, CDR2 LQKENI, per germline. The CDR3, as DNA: TGTGCCAGCTCACCAAAAGGACAGCTACCGGACTATGGCTACACCTTC. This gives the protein CASSPKGQLPDYGYTF.

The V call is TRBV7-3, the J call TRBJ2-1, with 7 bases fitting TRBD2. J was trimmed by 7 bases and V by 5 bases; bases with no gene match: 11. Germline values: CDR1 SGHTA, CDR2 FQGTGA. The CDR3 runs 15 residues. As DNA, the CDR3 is TGTGCCAGCAGCCCTCGGCGGACTAGTCTTAATGAGCAGTTCTTC. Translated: CASSPRRTSLNEQFF. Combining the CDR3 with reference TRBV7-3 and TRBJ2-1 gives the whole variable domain GAGVSQTPSNKVTEKGKYVELRCDPISGHTALYWYRQSLGQGPEFLIYFQGTGAADDSGLPNDRFFAVRPEGSVSTLKIQRTERGDSAVYLCASSPRRTSLNEQFFGPGTRLTVL.

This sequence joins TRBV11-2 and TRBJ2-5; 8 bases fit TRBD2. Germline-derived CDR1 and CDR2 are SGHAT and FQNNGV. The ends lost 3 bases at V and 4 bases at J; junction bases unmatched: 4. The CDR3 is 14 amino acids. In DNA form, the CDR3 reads TGTGCCAGCAGCTTCGGACTAGCTGGAGAGACCCAGTACTTC. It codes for CASSFGLAGETQYF.

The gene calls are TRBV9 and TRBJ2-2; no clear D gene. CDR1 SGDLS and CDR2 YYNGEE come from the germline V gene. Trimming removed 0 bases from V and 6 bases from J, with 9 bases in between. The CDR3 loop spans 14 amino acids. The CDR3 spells CASSVASGAGELFF. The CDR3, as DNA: TGTGCCAGCAGCGTAGCTTCGGGTGCCGGGGAGCTGTTTTTT.

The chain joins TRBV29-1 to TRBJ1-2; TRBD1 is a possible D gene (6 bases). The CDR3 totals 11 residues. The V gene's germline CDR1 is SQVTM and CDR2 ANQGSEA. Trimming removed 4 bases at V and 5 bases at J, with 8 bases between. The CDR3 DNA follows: TGCAGCGTTGCCAGGGGATATGGCTACACCTTC. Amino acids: CSVARGYGYTF.

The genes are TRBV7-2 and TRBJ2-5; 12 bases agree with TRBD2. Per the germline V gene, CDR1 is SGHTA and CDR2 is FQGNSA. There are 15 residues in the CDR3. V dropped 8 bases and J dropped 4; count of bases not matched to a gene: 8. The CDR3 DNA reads TGTGCCAGCTTGCGACAGGGACTAGCGGGAGAGACCCAGTACTTC. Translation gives CASLRQGLAGETQYF.

This CDR3 is CASSNTLTNIQYF. The CDR3 nucleotides are TGTGCCAGCAGCAATACGCTAACTAACATTCAGTACTTC. The J gene is TRBJ2-4, the V gene TRBV21-1; the table's D call, TRBD2, has no DNA check behind it. TRBV21-1 is designated a pseudogene. This CDR3 spans 13 amino acids.

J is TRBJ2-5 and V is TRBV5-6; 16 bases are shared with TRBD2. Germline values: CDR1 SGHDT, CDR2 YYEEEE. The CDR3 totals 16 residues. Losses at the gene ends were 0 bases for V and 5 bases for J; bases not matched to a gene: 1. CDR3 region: CASSLEGLAGGETQYF. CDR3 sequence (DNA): TGTGCCAGCAGCTTGGAGGGACTAGCGGGGGGGGAGACCCAGTACTTC.

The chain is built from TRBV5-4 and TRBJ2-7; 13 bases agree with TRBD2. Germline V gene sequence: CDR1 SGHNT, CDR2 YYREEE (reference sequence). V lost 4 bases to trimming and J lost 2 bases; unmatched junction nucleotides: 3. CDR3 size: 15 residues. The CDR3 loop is CASSPTSGRAYEQYF. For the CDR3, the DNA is TGTGCCAGCAGCCCAACTAGCGGGAGGGCCTACGAGCAGTACTTC.

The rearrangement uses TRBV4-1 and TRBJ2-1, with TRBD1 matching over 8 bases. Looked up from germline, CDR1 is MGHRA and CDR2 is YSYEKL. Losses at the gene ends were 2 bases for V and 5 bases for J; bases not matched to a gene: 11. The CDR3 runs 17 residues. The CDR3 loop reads CASSQTPGTGLNNEQFF. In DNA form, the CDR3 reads TGCGCCAGCAGCCAAACTCCCGGGACAGGTCTTAACAATGAGCAGTTCTTC.

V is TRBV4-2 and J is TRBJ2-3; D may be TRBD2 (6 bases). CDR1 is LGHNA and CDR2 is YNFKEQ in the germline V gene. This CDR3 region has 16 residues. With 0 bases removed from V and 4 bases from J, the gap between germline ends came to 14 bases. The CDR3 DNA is TGTGCCAGCAGCCAAGATGGGGAGGCAGGGTCAGATACGCAGTATTTT. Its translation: CASSQDGEAGSDTQYF.

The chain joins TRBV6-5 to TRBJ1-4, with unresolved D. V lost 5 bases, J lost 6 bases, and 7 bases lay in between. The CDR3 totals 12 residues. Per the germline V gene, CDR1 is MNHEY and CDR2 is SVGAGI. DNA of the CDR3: TGTGCCAGCAGTGACACCTATGAAAAACTGTTTTTT. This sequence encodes CASSDTYEKLFF.

This CDR3 is CAISAGGETQYF. Here the CDR3 DNA reads TGTGCCATCAGTGCAGGGGGAGAGACCCAGTACTTC. The rearrangement uses TRBV10-3 and TRBJ2-5, with TRBD1 identical over 7 bases. There are 12 residues in the CDR3. J lost 4 bases, V lost 4 bases, and 0 bases had no gene match. CDR1 and CDR2 (germline): ENHRY, SYGVKD.

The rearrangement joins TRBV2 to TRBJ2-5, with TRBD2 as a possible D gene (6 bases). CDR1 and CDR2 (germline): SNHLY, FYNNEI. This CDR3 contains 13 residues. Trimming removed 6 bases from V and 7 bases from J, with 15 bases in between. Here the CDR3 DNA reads TGTGCCAGCAGAGGTTTCGAGCGGGTGACCCAGTACTTC. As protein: CASRGFERVTQYF.

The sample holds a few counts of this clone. CDR3 DNA: TGTGCCAGCAGTCTACAGATGAACACTGAAGCTTTCTTT. This sequence encodes CASSLQMNTEAFF. The chain recombines TRBV2 with TRBJ1-1; D call uncertain. The CDR3 runs 13 residues. The germline V and J ends were trimmed by 5 bases and 0 bases, with 7 bases remaining between them. CDR1 is SNHLY, CDR2 FYNNEI, per germline.

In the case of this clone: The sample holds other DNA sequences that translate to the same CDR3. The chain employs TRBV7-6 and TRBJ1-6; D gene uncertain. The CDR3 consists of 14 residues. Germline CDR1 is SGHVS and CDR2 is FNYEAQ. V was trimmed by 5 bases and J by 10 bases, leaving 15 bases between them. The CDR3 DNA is TGTGCCAGCAGCCCCAGCGTATCCAGCTCACCCCTCCACTTT. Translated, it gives CASSPSVSSSPLHF.

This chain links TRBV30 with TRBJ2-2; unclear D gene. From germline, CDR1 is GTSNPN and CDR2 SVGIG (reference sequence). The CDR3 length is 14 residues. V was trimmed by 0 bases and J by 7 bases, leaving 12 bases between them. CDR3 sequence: CAWSVSLGDGELFF. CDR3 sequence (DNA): TGTGCCTGGAGTGTTTCGCTAGGTGACGGGGAGCTGTTTTTT.

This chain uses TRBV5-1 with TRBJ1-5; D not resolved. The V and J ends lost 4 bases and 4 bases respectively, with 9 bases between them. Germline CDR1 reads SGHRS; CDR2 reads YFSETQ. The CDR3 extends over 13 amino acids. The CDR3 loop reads CASSRESNQPQHF. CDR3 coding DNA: TGCGCCAGCAGCCGGGAGTCAAATCAGCCCCAGCATTTT. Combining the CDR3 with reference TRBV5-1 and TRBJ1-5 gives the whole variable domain KAGVTQTPRYLIKTRGQQVTLSCSPISGHRSVSWYQQTPGQGLQFLFEYFSETQRNKGNFPGRFSGRQFSNSRSEMNVSTLELGDSALYLCASSRESNQPQHFGDGTRLSIL.